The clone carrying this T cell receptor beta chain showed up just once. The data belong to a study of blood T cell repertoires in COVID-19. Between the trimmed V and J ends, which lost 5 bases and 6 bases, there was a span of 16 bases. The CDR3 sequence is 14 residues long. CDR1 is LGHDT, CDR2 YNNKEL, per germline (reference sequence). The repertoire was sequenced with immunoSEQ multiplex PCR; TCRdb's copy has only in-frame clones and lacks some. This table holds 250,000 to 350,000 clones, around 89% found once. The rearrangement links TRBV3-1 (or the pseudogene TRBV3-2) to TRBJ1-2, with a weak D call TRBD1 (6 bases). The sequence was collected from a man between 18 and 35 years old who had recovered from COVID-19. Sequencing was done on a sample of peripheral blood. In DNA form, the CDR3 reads TGTGCCAGCAGCAGGGGAACAGGGCCGCATGGCTACACCTTC. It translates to CASSRGTGPHGYTF.